The next 2 T cell receptor beta chains were all read from a single sample in a study of T-cell memory formation after mild COVID-19. TCRdb reanalysed the 5' RACE reads using MiXCR and keeps one entry per CDR3 protein. Of under 250,000 distinct CDR3 sequences in the sample, 15% were seen once. Material for sequencing was PBMCs or a T cell subset sorted from them (not recorded which). The receptors originated from an adult woman who had mild COVID-19 (a few samples of this study predate the infection). Cell type and time point are not known.

The chain employs TRBV5-1 and TRBJ1-1; no firm D call. This CDR3 is built from 15 residues. Germline loops: CDR1 SGHRS, CDR2 YFSETQ. The ends were cut back, 2 bases at V and 2 bases at J, with 13 bases in the middle. The CDR3 DNA reads as TGCGCCAGCAGCTTTAGTAAGGGAGGTAACACTGAAGCTTTCTTT. Encoded protein: CASSFSKGGNTEAFF.

There are a few counts of this clonotype. The chain couples TRBV2 to TRBJ2-3; no definite D call. The CDR3 length is 12 residues. Germline V CDR1 and CDR2: SNHLY, FYNNEI. Deletions cut 7 bases from V and 1 base from J, with 6 bases between. The CDR3 sequence is CASMFGTDTQYF. The CDR3 DNA sequence: TGTGCCAGCATGTTCGGCACAGATACGCAGTATTTT.